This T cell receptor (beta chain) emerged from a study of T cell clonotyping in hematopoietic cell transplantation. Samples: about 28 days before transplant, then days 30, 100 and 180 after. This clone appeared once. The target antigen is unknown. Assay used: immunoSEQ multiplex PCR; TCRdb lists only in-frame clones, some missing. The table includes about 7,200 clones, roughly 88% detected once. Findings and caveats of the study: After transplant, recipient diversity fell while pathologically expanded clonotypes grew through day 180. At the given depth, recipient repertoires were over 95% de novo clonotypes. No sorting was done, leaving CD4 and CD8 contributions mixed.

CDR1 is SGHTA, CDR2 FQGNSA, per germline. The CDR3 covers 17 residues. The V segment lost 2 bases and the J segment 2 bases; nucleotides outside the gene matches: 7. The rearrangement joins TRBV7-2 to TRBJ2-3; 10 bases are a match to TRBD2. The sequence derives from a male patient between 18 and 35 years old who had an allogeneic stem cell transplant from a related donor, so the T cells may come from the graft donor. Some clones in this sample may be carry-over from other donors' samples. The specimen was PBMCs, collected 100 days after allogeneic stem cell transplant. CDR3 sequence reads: CASSLRLGLAVTDTQYF. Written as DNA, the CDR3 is TGTGCCAGCAGCTTACGACTTGGACTAGCGGTCACAGATACGCAGTATTTT.